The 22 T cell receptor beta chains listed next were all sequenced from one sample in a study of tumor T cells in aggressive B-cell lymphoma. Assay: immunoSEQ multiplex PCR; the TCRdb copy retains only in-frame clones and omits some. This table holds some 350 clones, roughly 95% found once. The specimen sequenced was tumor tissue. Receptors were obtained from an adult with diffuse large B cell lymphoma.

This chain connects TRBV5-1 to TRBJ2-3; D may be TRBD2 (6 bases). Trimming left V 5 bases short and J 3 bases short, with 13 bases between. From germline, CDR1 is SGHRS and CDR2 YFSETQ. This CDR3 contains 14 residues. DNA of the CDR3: TGCGCCAGCAGTTTTTCTAGCGAGACAGATACGCAGTATTTT. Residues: CASSFSSETDTQYF.

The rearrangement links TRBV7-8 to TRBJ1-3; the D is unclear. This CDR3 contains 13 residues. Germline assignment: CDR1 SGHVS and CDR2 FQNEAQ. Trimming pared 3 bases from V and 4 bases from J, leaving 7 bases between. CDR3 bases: TGTGCCAGCAGCTTGGCCCAGGGAAACACCATATATTTT. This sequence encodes CASSLAQGNTIYF.

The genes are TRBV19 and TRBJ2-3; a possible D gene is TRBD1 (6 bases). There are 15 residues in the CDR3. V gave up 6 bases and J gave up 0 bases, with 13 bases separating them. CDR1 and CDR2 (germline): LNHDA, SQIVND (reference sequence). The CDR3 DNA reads TGTGCCAGTAGCCTGGACAGTTCTAGCACAGATACGCAGTATTTT. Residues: CASSLDSSSTDTQYF.

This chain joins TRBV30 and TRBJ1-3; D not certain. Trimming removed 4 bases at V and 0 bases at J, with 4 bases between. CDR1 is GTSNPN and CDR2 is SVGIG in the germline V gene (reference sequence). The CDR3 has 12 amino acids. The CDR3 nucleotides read TGTGCCTGGACTTACTCTGGAAACACCATATATTTT. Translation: CAWTYSGNTIYF.

The DNA for the CDR3 is TGTGCCACCGGTCCCGGGACAGCCACCTACGAGCAGTACTTC. Encoded protein: CATGPGTATYEQYF. The V gene is TRBV10-3, the J gene TRBJ2-7; 7 positions match TRBD1. The CDR3 covers 14 residues. Germline V gene data show CDR1 as ENHRY and CDR2 as SYGVKD. J gave up 2 bases and V 10 bases, and 11 bases lay outside the gene matches.

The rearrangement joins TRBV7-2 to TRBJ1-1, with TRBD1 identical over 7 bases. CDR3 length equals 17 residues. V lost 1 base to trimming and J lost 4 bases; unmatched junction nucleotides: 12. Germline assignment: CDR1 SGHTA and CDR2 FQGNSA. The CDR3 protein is CASSLDWTGASLTEAFF. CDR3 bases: TGTGCCAGCAGCTTAGACTGGACAGGTGCCAGTCTCACTGAAGCTTTCTTT.

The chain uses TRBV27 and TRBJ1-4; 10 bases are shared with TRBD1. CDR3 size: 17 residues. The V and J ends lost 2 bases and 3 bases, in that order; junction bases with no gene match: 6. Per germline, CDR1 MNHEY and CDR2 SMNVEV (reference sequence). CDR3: CASSLVGTGVANEKLFF. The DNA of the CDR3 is TGTGCCAGCAGTTTAGTAGGGACAGGGGTTGCTAATGAAAAACTGTTTTTT.

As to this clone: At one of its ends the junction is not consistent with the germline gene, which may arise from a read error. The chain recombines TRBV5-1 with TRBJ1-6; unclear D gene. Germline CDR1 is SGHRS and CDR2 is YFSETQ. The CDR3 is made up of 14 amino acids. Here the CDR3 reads CASSLEQNNSSLHF. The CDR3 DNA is TGCGCCAGCAGCTTGGAACAAAATAATTCATCCCTCCACTTT.

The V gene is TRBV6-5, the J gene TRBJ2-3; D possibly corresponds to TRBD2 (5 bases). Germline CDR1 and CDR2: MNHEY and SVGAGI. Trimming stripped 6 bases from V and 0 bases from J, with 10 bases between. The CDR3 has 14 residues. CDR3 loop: CASSPDWSTDTQYF. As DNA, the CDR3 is TGTGCCAGCAGCCCGGACTGGAGCACAGATACGCAGTATTTT.

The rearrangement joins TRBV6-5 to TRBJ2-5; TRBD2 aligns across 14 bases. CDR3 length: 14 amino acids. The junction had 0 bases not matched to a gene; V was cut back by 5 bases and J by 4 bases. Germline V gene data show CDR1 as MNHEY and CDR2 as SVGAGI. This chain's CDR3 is CASSGTSGRETQYF. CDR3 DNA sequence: TGTGCCAGCAGTGGGACTAGCGGGAGAGAGACCCAGTACTTC.

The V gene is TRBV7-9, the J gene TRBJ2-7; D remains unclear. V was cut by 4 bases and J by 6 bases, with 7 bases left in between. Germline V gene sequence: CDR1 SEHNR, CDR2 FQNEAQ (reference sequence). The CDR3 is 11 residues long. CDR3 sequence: CASSYELEQYF. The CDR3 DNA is TGTGCCAGCAGCTACGAACTCGAGCAGTACTTC. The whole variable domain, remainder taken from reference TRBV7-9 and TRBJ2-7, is DTGVSQNPRHKITKRGQNVTFRCDPISEHNRLYWYRQTLGQGPEFLTYFQNEAQLEKSRLLSDRFSAERPKGSFSTLEIQRTEQGDSAMYLCASSYELEQYFGPGTRLTVT.

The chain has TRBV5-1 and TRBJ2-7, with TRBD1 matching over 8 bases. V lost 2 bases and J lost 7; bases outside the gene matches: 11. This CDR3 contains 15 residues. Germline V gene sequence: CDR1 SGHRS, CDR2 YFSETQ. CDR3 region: CASSLTGTGAEEQYF. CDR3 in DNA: TGCGCCAGCAGCTTAACCGGGACAGGAGCCGAAGAGCAGTACTTC.

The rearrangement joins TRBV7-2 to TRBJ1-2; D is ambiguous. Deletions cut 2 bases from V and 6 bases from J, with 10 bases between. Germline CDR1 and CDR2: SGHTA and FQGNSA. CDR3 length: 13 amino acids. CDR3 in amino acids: CASSLIPDNGYTF. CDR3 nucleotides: TGTGCCAGCAGCTTAATACCAGACAATGGCTACACCTTC.

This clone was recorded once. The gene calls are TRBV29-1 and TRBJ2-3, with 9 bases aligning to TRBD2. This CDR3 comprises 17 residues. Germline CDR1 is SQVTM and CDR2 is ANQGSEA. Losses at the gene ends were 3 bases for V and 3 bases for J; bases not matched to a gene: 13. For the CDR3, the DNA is TGCAGCGTTGAGTTAAGGCGGACTAGCGCCAAGACAGATACGCAGTATTTT. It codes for CSVELRRTSAKTDTQYF.

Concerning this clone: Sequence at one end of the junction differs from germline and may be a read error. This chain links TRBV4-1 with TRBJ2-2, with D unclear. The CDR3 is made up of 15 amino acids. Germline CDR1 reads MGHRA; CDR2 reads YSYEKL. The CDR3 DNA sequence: TGCGCCAGCAGTCAAGAAACTACCCGTATCGGGGAGCTGTTTTTT. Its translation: CASSQETTRIGELFF.

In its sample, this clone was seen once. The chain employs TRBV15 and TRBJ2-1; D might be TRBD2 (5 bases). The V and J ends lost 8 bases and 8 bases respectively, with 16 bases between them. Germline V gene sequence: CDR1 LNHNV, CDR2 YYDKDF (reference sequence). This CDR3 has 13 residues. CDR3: CATSAASWHEQFF. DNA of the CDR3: TGTGCCACCTCGGCCGCTAGCTGGCATGAGCAGTTCTTC.

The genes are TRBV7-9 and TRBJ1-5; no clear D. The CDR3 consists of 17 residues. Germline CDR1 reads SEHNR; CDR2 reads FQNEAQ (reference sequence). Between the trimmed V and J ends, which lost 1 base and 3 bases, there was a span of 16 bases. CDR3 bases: TGTGCCAGCAGCTTAGAGGCAGAAACCGGGGTCAATCAGCCCCAGCATTTT. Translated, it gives CASSLEAETGVNQPQHF.

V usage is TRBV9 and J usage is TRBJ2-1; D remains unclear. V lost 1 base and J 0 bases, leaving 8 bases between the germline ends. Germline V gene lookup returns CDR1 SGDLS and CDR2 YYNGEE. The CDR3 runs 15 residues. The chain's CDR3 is CASSVSRSSYNEQFF. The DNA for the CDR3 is TGTGCCAGCAGCGTATCGAGGAGCTCCTACAATGAGCAGTTCTTC.

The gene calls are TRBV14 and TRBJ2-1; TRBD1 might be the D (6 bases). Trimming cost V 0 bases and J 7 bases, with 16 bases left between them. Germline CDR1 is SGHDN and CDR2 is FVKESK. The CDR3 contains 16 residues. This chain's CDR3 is CASSQDGTPLLNEQFF. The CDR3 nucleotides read TGTGCCAGCAGCCAAGATGGGACACCCCTACTAAATGAGCAGTTCTTC.

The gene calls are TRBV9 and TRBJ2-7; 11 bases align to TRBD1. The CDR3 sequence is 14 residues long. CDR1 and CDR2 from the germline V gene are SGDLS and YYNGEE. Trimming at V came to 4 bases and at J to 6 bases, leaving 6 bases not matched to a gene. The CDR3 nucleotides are TGTGCCAGCAGCACCCGGGACAGGGGGGTCGAGCAGTACTTC. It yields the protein CASSTRDRGVEQYF.

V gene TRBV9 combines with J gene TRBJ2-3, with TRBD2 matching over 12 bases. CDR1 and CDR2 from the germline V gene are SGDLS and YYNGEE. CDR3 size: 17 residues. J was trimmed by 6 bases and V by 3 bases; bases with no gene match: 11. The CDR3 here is CASSARSASGGADTQYF. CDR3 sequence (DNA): TGTGCCAGCAGCGCCCGATCTGCTAGCGGGGGGGCGGATACGCAGTATTTT.

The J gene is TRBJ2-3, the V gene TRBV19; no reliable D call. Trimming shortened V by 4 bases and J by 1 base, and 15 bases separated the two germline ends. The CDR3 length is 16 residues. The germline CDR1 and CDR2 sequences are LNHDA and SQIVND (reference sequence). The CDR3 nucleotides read TGTGCCAGTAGTAAATACTTGGCGGTGGGCACAGATACGCAGTATTTT. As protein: CASSKYLAVGTDTQYF.